The T cell receptor (beta chain) described here comes from a study of blood T cell repertoires in COVID-19. Clones were sequenced by immunoSEQ multiplex PCR, and TCRdb holds only the in-frame ones, with some missing. The sample shows 55,000 to 65,000 clones, roughly 83% of them seen only once. Looked up from germline, CDR1 is SGHRS and CDR2 is YFSETQ. Deletions cut 4 bases from V and 8 bases from J, with 12 bases between. The CDR3 covers 12 residues. The clonotype was recovered from a man aged 25 to 40 with COVID-19, enrolled during active disease. J is TRBJ1-2 and V is TRBV5-1, with D hard to call. Sequenced: peripheral blood. The CDR3 DNA reads as TGCGCCAGCAGCCTTAACAGCGGGGGCTACACCTTC. Translated: CASSLNSGGYTF.